This T cell receptor beta chain is from a study of blood T cell repertoires in COVID-19. This clone was seen once. Assay used: immunoSEQ multiplex PCR; TCRdb lists only in-frame clones, some missing. The table has 60,000 to 85,000 clones, roughly four fifths seen once. Input material: peripheral blood. The clonotype comes from a man aged 80 or over with acute or convalescent COVID-19.

DNA for the CDR3: TGTGCCAGCGAGCGAGGCCCAGATACGCAGTATTTT. This gives the protein CASERGPDTQYF. The V and J genes are TRBV28 and TRBJ2-3; D gene unclear. The germline V gene encodes CDR1 MDHEN and CDR2 SYDVKM. Trimming pared 8 bases from V and 4 bases from J, leaving 10 bases between. The CDR3 is 12 residues long. The complete variable domain, with remaining parts taken from reference TRBV28 and TRBJ2-3, reads DVKVTQSSRYLVKRTGEKVFLECVQDMDHENMFWYRQDPGLGLRLIYFSYDVKMKEKGDIPEGYSVSREKKERFSLILESASTNQTSMYLCASERGPDTQYFGPGTRLTVL.